This T cell receptor (beta chain) was profiled in a study of T cell changes during pregnancy in multiple sclerosis. This clone was detected once. Clones were sequenced by immunoSEQ multiplex PCR, and TCRdb holds only the in-frame ones, with some missing. The sample records 42,000 or so clones, approximately 94% being singletons. This TCR was sampled from a female donor with multiple sclerosis, enrolled in a pregnancy study. This specimen was CD8+ T cells from peripheral blood mononuclear cells, taken in the third trimester of pregnancy.

The CDR3 DNA reads as TGTGCCAGCAGCCAAGGAGGGGAGGGGACTATACGGGAATACGAGCAGTACTTC. It encodes CASSQGGEGTIREYEQYF. The gene calls are TRBV4-2 and TRBJ2-5; 7 bases match TRBD2. The assigned J gene may be wrong: the sequence end matches TRBJ2-7 better. Germline loops: CDR1 LGHNA, CDR2 YNFKEQ. The CDR3 sequence is 18 residues long.